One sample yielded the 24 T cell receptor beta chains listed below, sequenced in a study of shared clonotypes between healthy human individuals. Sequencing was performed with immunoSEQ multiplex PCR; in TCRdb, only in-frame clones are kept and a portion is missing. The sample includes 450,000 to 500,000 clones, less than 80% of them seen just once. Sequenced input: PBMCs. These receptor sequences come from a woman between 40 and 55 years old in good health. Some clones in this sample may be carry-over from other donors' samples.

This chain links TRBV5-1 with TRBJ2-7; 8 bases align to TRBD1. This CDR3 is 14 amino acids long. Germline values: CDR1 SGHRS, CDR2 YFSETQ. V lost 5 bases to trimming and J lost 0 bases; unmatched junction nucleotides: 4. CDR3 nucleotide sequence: TGCGCCAGCAGTTGGACAGGGAGCTCCTACGAGCAGTACTTC. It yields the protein CASSWTGSSYEQYF.

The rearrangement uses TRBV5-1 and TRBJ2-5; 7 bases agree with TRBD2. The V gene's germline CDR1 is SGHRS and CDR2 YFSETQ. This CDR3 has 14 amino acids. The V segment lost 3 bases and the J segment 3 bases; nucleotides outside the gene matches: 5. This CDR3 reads CASSWASGEETQYF. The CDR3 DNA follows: TGCGCCAGCAGCTGGGCTAGCGGAGAAGAGACCCAGTACTTC. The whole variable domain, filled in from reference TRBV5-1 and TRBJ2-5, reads KAGVTQTPRYLIKTRGQQVTLSCSPISGHRSVSWYQQTPGQGLQFLFEYFSETQRNKGNFPGRFSGRQFSNSRSEMNVSTLELGDSALYLCASSWASGEETQYFGPGTRLLVL.

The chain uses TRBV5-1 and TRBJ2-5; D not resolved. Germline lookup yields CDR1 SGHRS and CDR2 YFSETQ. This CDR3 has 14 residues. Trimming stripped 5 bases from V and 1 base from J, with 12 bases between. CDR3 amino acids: CASSFGTLQETQYF. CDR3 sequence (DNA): TGCGCCAGCAGTTTTGGCACACTCCAAGAGACCCAGTACTTC. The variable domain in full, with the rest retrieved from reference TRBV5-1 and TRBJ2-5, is KAGVTQTPRYLIKTRGQQVTLSCSPISGHRSVSWYQQTPGQGLQFLFEYFSETQRNKGNFPGRFSGRQFSNSRSEMNVSTLELGDSALYLCASSFGTLQETQYFGPGTRLLVL.

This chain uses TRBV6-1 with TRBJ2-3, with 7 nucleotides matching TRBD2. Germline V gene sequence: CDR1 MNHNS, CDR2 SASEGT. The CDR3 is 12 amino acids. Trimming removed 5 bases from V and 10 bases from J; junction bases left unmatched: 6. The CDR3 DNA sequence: TGTGCCAGCAGTACAGAGGGGAGGGCGCAGTATTTT. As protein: CASSTEGRAQYF.

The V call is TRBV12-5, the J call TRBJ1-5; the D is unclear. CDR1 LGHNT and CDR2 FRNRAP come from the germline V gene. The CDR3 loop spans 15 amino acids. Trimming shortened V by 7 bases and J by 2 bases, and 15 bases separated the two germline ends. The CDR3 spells CASASGGLGNQPQHF. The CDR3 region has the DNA TGTGCTAGTGCCAGTGGCGGGCTGGGCAATCAGCCCCAGCATTTT.

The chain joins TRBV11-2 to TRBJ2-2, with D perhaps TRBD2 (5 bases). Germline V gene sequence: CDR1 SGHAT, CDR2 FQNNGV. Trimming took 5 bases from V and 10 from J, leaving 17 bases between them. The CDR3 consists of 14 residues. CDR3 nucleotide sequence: TGTGCCAGCAGCCCCAGGACTGGACGCGCGGAGCTGTTTTTT. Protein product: CASSPRTGRAELFF.

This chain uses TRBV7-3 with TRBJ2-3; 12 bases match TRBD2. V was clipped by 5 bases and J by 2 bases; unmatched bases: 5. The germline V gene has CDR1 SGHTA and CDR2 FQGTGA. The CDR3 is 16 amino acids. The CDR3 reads CASSPGLAGITDTQYF. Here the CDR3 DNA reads TGTGCCAGCAGCCCAGGACTAGCGGGGATCACAGATACGCAGTATTTT.

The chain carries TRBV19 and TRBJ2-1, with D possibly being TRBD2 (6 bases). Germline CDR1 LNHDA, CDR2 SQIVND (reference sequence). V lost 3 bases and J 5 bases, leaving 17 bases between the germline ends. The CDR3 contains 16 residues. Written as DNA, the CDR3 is TGTGCCAGTAGTATCCCAACCGGGAGAAGAGACAATGAGCAGTTCTTC. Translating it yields CASSIPTGRRDNEQFF.

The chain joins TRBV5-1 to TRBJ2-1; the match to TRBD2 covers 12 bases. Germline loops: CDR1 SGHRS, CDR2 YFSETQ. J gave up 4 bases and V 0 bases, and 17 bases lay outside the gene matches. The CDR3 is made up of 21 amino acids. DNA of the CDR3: TGCGCCAGCAGCTTGGCCCGGCTAGCGGGAGGGCCAGGTACTAGATACAATGAGCAGTTCTTC. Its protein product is CASSLARLAGGPGTRYNEQFF. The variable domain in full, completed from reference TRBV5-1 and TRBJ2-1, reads KAGVTQTPRYLIKTRGQQVTLSCSPISGHRSVSWYQQTPGQGLQFLFEYFSETQRNKGNFPGRFSGRQFSNSRSEMNVSTLELGDSALYLCASSLARLAGGPGTRYNEQFFGPGTRLTVL.

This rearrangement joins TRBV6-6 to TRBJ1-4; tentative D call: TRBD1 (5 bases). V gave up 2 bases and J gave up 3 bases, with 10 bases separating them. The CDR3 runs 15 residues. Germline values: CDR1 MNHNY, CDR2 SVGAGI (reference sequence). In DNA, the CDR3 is TGTGCCAGCAGTTACCTGGGGACGGCTAATGAAAAACTGTTTTTT. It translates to CASSYLGTANEKLFF.

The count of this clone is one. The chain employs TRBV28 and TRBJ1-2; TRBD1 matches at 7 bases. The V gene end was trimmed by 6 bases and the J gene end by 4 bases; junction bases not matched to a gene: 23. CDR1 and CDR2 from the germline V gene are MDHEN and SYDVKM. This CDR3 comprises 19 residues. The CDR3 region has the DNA TGTGCCAGCAGAACGGATCGGGTTGAACGGGACAGAGAGTCCTATGGCTACACCTTC. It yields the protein CASRTDRVERDRESYGYTF.

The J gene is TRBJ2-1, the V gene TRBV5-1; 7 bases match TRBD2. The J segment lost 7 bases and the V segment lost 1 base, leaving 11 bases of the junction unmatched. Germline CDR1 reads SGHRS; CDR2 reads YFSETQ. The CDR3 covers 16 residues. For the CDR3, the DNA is TGCGCCAGCAGCTTGCGAATGGGGGGGATAGGAAATGAGCAGTTCTTC. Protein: CASSLRMGGIGNEQFF.

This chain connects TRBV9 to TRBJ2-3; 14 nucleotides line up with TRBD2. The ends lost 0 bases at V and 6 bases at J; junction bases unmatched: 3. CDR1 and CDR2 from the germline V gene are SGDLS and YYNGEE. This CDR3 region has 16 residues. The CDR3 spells CASSVVGLAGVDTQYF. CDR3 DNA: TGTGCCAGCAGCGTAGTGGGACTAGCGGGAGTCGATACGCAGTATTTT.

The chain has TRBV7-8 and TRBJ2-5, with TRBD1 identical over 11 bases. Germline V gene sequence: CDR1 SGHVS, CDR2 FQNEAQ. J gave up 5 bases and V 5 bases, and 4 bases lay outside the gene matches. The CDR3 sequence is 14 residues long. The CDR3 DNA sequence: TGTGCCAGCAGCCCGGACAGGGGGCGGGAGACCCAGTACTTC. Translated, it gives CASSPDRGRETQYF.

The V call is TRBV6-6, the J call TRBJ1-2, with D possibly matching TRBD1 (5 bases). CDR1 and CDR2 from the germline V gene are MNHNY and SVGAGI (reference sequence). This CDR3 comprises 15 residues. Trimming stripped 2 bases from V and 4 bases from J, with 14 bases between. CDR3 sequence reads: CASSYLIGGPYGYTF. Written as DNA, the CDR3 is TGTGCCAGCAGTTACCTTATTGGGGGTCCCTATGGCTACACCTTC.

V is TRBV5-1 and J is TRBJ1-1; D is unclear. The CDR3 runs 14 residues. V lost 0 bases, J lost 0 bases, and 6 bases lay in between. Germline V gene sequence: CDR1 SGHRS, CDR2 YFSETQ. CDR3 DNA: TGCGCCAGCAGCTTGGCCGCTATGAACACTGAAGCTTTCTTT. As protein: CASSLAAMNTEAFF.

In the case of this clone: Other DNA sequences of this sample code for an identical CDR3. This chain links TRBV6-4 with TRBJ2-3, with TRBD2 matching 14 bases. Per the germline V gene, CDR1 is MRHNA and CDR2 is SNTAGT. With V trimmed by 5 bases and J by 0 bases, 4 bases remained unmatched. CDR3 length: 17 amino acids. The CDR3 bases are TGTGCCAGCAGTCCCGGGACTAGCGGGAGTAGCACAGATACGCAGTATTTT. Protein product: CASSPGTSGSSTDTQYF.

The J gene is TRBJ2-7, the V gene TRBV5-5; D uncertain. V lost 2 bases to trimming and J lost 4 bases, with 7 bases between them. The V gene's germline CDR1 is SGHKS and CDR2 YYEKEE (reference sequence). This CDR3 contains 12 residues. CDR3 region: CASSLDRYEQYF. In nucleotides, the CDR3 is TGTGCCAGCAGCTTAGACCGATACGAGCAGTACTTC.

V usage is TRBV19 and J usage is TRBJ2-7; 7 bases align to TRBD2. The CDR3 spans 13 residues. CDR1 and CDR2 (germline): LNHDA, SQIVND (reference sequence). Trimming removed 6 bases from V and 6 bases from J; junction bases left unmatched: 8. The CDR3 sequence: CASSNYGLVEQYF. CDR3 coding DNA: TGTGCCAGTAGCAATTACGGACTAGTCGAGCAGTACTTC.

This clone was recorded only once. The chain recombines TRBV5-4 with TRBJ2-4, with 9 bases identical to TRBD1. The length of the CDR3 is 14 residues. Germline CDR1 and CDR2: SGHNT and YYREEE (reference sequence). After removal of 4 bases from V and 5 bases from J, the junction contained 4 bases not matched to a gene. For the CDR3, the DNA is TGTGCCAGCAGCCCCGGGACAGGGCAAAACATTCAGTACTTC. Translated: CASSPGTGQNIQYF.

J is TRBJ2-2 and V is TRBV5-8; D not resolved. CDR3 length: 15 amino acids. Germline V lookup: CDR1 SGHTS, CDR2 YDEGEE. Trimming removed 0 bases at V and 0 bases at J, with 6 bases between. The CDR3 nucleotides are TGTGCCAGCAGCTTGGGCCTTCCGAACACCGGGGAGCTGTTTTTT. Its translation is CASSLGLPNTGELFF. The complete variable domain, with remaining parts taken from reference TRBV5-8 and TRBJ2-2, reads EAGVTQSPTHLIKTRGQQATLRCSPISGHTSVYWYQQALGLGLQFLLWYDEGEERNRGNFPPRFSGRQFPNYSSELNVNALELEDSALYLCASSLGLPNTGELFFGEGSRLTVL.

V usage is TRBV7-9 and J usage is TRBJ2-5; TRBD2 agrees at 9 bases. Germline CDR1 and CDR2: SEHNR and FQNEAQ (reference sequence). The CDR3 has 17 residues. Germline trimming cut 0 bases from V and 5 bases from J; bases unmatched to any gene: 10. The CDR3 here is CASSLAMGLAGTETQYF. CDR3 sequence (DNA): TGTGCCAGCAGCTTAGCGATGGGGCTAGCGGGAACGGAGACCCAGTACTTC.

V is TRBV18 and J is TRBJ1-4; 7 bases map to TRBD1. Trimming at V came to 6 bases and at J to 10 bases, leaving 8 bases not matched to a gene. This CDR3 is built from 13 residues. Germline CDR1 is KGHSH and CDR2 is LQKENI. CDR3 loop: CASSGDRYGKLFF. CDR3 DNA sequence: TGTGCCAGCTCTGGGGACAGATATGGAAAACTGTTTTTT. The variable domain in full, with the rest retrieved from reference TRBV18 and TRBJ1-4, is NAGVMQNPRHLVRRRGQEARLRCSPMKGHSHVYWYRQLPEEGLKFMVYLQKENIIDESGMPKERFSAEFPKEGPSILRIQQVVRGDSAAYFCASSGDRYGKLFFGSGTQLSVL.

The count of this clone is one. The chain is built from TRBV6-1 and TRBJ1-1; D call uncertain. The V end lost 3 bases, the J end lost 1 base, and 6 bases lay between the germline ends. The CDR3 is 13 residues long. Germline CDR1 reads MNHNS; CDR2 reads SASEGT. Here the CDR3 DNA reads TGTGCCAGCAGTGAGGACGGGAACACTGAAGCTTTCTTT. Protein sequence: CASSEDGNTEAFF.